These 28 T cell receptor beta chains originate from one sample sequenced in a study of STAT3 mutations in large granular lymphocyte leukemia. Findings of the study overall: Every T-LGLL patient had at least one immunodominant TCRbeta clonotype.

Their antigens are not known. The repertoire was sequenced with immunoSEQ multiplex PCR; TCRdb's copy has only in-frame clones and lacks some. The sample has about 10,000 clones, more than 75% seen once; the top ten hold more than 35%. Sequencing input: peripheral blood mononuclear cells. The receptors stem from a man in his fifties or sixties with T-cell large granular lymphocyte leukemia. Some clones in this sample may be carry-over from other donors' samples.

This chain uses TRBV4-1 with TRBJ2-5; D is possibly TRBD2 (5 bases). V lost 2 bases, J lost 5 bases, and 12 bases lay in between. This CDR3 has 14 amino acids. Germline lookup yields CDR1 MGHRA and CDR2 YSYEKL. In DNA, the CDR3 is TGCGCCAGCAGCCAAATGGGTAGCGTGGAGACCCAGTACTTC. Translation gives CASSQMGSVETQYF.

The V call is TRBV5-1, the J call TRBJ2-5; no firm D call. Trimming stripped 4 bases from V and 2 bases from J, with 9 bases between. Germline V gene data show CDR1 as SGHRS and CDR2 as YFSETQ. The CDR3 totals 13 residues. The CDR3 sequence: CASSHSGQETQYF. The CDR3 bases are TGCGCCAGCAGCCACTCGGGTCAAGAGACCCAGTACTTC.

As DNA, the CDR3 is TGCAGCGTCCTCGGGGGACAGCCCTCCTACGAGCAGTACTTC. It codes for CSVLGGQPSYEQYF. The chain links TRBV29-1 to TRBJ2-7; D may be TRBD1 (7 bases). This CDR3 has 14 residues. Trimming removed 6 bases from V and 0 bases from J, with 15 bases in between. From germline, CDR1 is SQVTM and CDR2 ANQGSEA.

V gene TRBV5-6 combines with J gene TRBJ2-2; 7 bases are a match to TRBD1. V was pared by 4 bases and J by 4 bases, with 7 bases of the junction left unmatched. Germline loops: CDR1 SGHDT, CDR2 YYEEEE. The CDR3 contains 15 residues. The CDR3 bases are TGTGCCAGCAGCCAAGGGGGCCGGAGCACCGGGGAGCTGTTTTTT. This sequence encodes CASSQGGRSTGELFF.

CDR3 residues: CASSLTSSYEQYF. The CDR3 DNA sequence: TGTGCCAGCAGCTTAACGAGCTCCTACGAGCAGTACTTC. The chain uses TRBV7-2 and TRBJ2-7; the D is unclear. The CDR3 is 13 residues long. Germline V gives CDR1 SGHTA, CDR2 FQGNSA. V dropped 2 bases and J dropped 0 bases, with 5 bases sitting between them.

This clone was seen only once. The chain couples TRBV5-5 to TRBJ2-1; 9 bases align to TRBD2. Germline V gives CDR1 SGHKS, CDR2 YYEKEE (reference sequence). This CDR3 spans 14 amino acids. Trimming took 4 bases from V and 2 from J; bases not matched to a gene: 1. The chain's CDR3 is CASSIAGAYNEQFF. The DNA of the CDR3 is TGTGCCAGCAGCATAGCGGGAGCCTACAATGAGCAGTTCTTC.

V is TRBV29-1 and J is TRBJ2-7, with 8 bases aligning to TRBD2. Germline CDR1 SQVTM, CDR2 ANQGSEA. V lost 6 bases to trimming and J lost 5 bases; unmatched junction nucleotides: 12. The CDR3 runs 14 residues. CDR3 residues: CSVTSGGSVHEQYF. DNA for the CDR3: TGCAGCGTCACTAGCGGAGGTTCGGTCCACGAGCAGTACTTC.

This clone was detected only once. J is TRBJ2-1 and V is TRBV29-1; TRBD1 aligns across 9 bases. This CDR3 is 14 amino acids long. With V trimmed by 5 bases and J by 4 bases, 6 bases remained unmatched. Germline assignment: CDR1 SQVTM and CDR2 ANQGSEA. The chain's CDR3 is CSVTGTGKYNEQFF. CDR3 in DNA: TGCAGCGTTACCGGGACAGGGAAGTACAATGAGCAGTTCTTC.

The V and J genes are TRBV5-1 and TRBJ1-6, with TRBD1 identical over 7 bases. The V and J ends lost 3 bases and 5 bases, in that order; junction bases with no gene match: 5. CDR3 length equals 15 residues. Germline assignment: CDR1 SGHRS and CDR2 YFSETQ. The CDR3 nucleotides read TGCGCCAGCAGCTCCTTACAGGGGAATAATTCACCCCTCCACTTT. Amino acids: CASSSLQGNNSPLHF.

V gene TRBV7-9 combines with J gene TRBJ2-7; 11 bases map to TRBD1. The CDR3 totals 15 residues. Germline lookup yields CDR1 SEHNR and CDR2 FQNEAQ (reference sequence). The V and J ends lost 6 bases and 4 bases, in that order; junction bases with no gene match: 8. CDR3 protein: CASSSGQGAYYEQYF. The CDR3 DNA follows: TGTGCCAGCAGTTCTGGACAGGGGGCGTATTACGAGCAGTACTTC.

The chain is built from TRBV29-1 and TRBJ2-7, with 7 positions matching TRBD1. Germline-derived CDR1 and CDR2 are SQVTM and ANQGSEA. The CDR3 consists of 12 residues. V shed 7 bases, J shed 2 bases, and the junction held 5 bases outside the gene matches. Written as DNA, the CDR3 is TGCAGCGCCAGGGACAGACCCTACGAGCAGTACTTC. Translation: CSARDRPYEQYF.

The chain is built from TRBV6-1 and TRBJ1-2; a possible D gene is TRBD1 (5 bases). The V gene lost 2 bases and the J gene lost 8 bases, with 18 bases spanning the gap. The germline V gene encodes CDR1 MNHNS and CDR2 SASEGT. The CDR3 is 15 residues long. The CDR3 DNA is TGTGCCAGCAGTGAATCTTTGGGACCCGAGGGGGGCTACACCTTC. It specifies CASSESLGPEGGYTF.

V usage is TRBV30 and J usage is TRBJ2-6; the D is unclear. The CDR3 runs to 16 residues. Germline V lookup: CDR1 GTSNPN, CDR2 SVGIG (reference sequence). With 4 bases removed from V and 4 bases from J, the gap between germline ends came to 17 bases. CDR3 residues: CAWIPLGSWGANVLTF. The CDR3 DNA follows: TGTGCCTGGATCCCGCTGGGGTCCTGGGGGGCCAACGTCCTGACTTTC.

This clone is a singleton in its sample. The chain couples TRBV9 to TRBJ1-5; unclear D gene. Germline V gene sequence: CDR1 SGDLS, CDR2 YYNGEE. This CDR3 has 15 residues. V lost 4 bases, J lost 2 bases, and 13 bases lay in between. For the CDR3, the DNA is TGTGCCAGCAGCTCAGGTGGGTCGGGCAATCAGCCCCAGCATTTT. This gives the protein CASSSGGSGNQPQHF.

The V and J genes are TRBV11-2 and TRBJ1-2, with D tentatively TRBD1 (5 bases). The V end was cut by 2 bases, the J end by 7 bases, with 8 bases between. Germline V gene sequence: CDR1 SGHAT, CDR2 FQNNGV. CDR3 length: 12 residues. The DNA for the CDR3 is TGTGCCAGCAGCTTATCAGGGTTTGGCTACACCTTC. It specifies CASSLSGFGYTF.

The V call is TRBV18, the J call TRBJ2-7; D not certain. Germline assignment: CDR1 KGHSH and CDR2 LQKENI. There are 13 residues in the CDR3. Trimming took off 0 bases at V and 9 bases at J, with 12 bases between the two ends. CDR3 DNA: TGTGCCAGCTCACCACCGGCAGGCTCAGGGCAGTACTTC. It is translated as CASSPPAGSGQYF.

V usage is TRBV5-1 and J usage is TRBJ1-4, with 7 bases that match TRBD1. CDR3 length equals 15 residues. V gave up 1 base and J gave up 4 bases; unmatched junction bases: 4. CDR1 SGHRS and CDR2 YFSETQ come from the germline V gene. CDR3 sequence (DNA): TGCGCCAGCAGCTTGCGGGGGACAGTTAATGAAAAACTGTTTTTT. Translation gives CASSLRGTVNEKLFF.

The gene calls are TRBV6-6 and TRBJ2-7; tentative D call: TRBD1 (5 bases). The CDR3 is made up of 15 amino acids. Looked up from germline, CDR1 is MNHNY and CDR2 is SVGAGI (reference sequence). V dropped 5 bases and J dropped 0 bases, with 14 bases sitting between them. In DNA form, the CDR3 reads TGTGCCAGCAGTCGCGGACACTCGAGCTCCTACGAGCAGTACTTC. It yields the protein CASSRGHSSSYEQYF.

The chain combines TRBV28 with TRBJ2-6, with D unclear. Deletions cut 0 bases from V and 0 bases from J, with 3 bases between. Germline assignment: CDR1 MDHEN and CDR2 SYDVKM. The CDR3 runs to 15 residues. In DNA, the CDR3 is TGTGCCAGCAGTTTATGGGCCTCTGGGGCCAACGTCCTGACTTTC. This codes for CASSLWASGANVLTF.

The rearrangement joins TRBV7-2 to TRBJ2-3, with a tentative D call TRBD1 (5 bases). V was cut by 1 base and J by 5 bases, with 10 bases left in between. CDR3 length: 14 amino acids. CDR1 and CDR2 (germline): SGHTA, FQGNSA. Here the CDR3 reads CASSLEYRRDTQYF. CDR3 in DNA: TGTGCCAGCAGCTTAGAGTACAGGAGAGATACGCAGTATTTT.

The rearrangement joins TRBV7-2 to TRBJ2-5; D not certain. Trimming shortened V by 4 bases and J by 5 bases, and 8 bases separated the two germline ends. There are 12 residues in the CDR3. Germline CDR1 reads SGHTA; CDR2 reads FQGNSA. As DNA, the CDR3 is TGTGCCAGCAGCTCTAGGTGGGAGACCCAGTACTTC. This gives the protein CASSSRWETQYF.

The CDR3 sequence is CAWSVRVRDEKLFF. Written as DNA, the CDR3 is TGTGCCTGGAGTGTACGTGTCCGAGATGAAAAACTGTTTTTT. This sequence joins TRBV30 and TRBJ1-4; D remains ambiguous. Per the germline V gene, CDR1 is GTSNPN and CDR2 is SVGIG (reference sequence). Trimming removed 0 bases from V and 6 bases from J, with 11 bases in between. The CDR3 consists of 14 residues.

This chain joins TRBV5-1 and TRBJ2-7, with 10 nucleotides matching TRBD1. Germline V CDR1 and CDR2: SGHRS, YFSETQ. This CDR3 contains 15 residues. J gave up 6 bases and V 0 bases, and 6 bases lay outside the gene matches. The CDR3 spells CASSLVTGGASEQYF. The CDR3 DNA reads TGCGCCAGCAGCTTGGTGACAGGGGGCGCGTCCGAGCAGTACTTC.

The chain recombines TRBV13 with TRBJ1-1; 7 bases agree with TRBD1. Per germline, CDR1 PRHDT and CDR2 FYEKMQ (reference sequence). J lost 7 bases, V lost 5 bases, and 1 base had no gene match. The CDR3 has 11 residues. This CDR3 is CASSQGGEAFF. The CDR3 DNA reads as TGTGCCAGCAGCCAGGGGGGTGAAGCTTTCTTT.

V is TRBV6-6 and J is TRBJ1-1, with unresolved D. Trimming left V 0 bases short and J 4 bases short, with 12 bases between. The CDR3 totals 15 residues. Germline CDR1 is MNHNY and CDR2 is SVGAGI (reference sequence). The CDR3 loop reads CASSYSTQSTTEAFF. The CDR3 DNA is TGTGCCAGCAGTTACTCGACACAGTCGACCACTGAAGCTTTCTTT.

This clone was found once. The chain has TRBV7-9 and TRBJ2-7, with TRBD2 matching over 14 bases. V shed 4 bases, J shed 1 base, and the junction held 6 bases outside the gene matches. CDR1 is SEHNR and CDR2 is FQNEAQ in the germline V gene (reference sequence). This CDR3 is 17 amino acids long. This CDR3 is CASSSGLAGVRSYEQYF. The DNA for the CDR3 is TGTGCCAGCAGCTCGGGACTAGCGGGAGTAAGGTCCTACGAGCAGTACTTC.

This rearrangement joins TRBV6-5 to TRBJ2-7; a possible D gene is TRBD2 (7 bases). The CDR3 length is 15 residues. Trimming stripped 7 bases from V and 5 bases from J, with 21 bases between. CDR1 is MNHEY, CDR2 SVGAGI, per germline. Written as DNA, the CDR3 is TGTGCCAGCAAGCCTCCTAAGGGGGGGAGCCACGAGCAGTACTTC. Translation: CASKPPKGGSHEQYF.

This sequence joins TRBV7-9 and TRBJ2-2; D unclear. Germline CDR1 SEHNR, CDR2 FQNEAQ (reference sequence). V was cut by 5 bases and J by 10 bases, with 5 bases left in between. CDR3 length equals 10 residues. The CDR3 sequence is CASSLQELFF. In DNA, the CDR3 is TGTGCCAGCAGCCTCCAGGAGCTGTTTTTT.